The 18 T cell receptor beta chains below were found in one sample sequenced in a study of blood T cell repertoires in COVID-19 (dated by TCRdb to between 2020 and 2021). Libraries were constructed by the immunoSEQ multiplex PCR assay. In its TCRdb copy, this immuneACCESS table keeps in-frame sequences only and misses some clones. Where compared with another copy, unresolved V genes explain less than half of these, and the others have no known cause. In all, the sample holds 240,000 or so clones, and 85% to 90% of those were seen once. The top ten hold under 10% of the sample. Sequenced: PBMCs or T cells enriched from blood (not recorded which). These receptors were obtained from a man between 40 and 49 years old who had recovered from COVID-19.

CDR3: CASSPGTGMNTEAFF. DNA of the CDR3: TGTGCCAGCAGCCCCGGGACAGGGATGAACACTGAAGCTTTCTTT. The chain employs TRBV11-1 and TRBJ1-1, with 9 nucleotides matching TRBD1. From germline, CDR1 is SGHAT and CDR2 FQDESV (reference sequence). Trimming took 5 bases from V and 0 from J; bases not matched to a gene: 4. This CDR3 contains 15 residues.

The rearrangement uses TRBV16 and TRBJ2-5; the D is unclear. Germline CDR1 is KGHSY and CDR2 is FQNENV. This CDR3 has 16 residues. Deletions cut 0 bases from V and 0 bases from J, with 11 bases between. The CDR3 region is CASSQSPSSNQETQYF. The CDR3 nucleotides are TGTGCCAGCAGCCAATCGCCGTCCAGTAACCAAGAGACCCAGTACTTC.

The V and J genes are TRBV7-2 and TRBJ2-7, with D possibly TRBD2 on 5 matching bases. V lost 1 base, J lost 3 bases, and 10 bases lay in between. From germline, CDR1 is SGHTA and CDR2 FQGNSA. The CDR3 extends over 14 amino acids. Here the CDR3 DNA reads TGTGCCAGCAGCTTAGTTAGCGACCACTACGAGCAGTACTTC. Amino acids: CASSLVSDHYEQYF.

The chain couples TRBV5-1 to TRBJ2-2; D gene uncertain. Trimming stripped 0 bases from V and 4 bases from J, with 7 bases between. The germline gives CDR1 SGHRS, CDR2 YFSETQ. The CDR3 runs 14 residues. CDR3 sequence: CASSLAQLTGELFF. CDR3 bases: TGCGCCAGCAGCTTGGCACAGCTCACCGGGGAGCTGTTTTTT.

The chain combines TRBV18 with TRBJ1-4; D may be TRBD1 (5 bases). Germline V gene data show CDR1 as KGHSH and CDR2 as LQKENI. V lost 3 bases and J lost 3, with 11 bases in between. This CDR3 is 15 amino acids long. This CDR3 reads CASSPQGSANEKLFF. CDR3 sequence (DNA): TGTGCCAGCTCACCCCAGGGTTCGGCTAATGAAAAACTGTTTTTT.

The chain combines TRBV11-3 with TRBJ1-2, with D maybe TRBD1 (6 bases). Germline-derived CDR1 and CDR2 are SGHNT and YENEEA. Trimming took off 1 base at V and 4 bases at J, with 10 bases between the two ends. The CDR3 totals 14 residues. The CDR3 coding sequence is TGTGCCAGCAGCTTAGCCGTGGGGGCCTATGGCTACACCTTC. Its translation: CASSLAVGAYGYTF. The full variable domain, rest sourced from reference TRBV11-3 and TRBJ1-2, is EAGVVQSPRYKIIEKKQPVAFWCNPISGHNTLYWYLQNLGQGPELLIRYENEEAVDDSQLPKDRFSAERLKGVDSTLKIQPAELGDSAVYLCASSLAVGAYGYTFGSGTRLTVV.

The chain uses TRBV18 and TRBJ2-7; the match to TRBD1 covers 11 bases. The CDR3 is made up of 16 amino acids. Looked up from germline, CDR1 is KGHSH and CDR2 is LQKENI. V shed 0 bases, J shed 5 bases, and the junction held 6 bases outside the gene matches. CDR3 protein: CASSPPVGQGAHEQYF. The CDR3 DNA sequence: TGTGCCAGCTCACCACCGGTCGGACAGGGGGCACACGAGCAGTACTTC.

This chain connects TRBV7-8 to TRBJ1-5; weak D call: TRBD1 (5 bases). Trimming pared 2 bases from V and 6 bases from J, leaving 11 bases between. CDR1 is SGHVS, CDR2 FQNEAQ, per germline. The CDR3 is 14 amino acids. The CDR3 loop reads CASSLIGAVQPQHF. DNA of the CDR3: TGTGCCAGCAGCTTAATTGGGGCTGTTCAGCCCCAGCATTTT.

The table lists this clone with a count of one. The rearrangement links TRBV6-5 to TRBJ1-1, with TRBD1 as a possible D gene (6 bases). Trimming pared 2 bases from V and 9 bases from J, leaving 16 bases between. Germline V gene data show CDR1 as MNHEY and CDR2 as SVGAGI. CDR3 size: 14 residues. CDR3 loop: CASSYTTGSHQAFF. CDR3 DNA sequence: TGTGCCAGCAGTTACACGACAGGCAGCCATCAAGCTTTCTTT.

The V call is TRBV18, the J call TRBJ2-7, with D possibly TRBD1 on 6 matching bases. Deletions cut 2 bases from V and 7 bases from J, with 18 bases between. In germline, CDR1 is KGHSH, CDR2 LQKENI. The CDR3 covers 15 residues. CDR3 sequence reads: CASSPTQGILGEQYF. The CDR3 bases are TGTGCCAGCTCACCAACTCAGGGGATACTGGGGGAGCAGTACTTC.

This chain joins TRBV6-5 and TRBJ2-7; the D is unclear. The CDR3 runs 13 residues. Between the trimmed V and J ends, which lost 2 bases and 4 bases, there was a span of 9 bases. Germline V gene sequence: CDR1 MNHEY, CDR2 SVGAGI. The CDR3 DNA sequence: TGTGCCAGCAGTTACGCTATCGGGTACGAGCAGTACTTC. This gives the protein CASSYAIGYEQYF.

V and J are TRBV7-9 and TRBJ1-1; D ambiguous. Germline V CDR1 and CDR2: SEHNR, FQNEAQ (reference sequence). Trimming removed 6 bases from V and 5 bases from J, with 16 bases in between. CDR3 size: 14 residues. The chain's CDR3 is CASRGGLPGTEAFF. CDR3 sequence (DNA): TGTGCCAGCAGGGGAGGGTTGCCTGGGACTGAAGCTTTCTTT.

The chain combines TRBV7-2 with TRBJ2-5, with TRBD1 as a possible D gene (6 bases). Germline values: CDR1 SGHTA, CDR2 FQGNSA. The CDR3 contains 12 residues. Trimming took 6 bases from V and 12 from J, leaving 17 bases between them. CDR3: CASSFSTGWEYF. In DNA, the CDR3 is TGTGCCAGCAGTTTTTCTACAGGGTGGGAGTACTTC. Full variable domain (rest looked up from reference TRBV7-2 and TRBJ2-5): GAGVSQSPSNKVTEKGKDVELRCDPISGHTALYWYRQSLGQGLEFLIYFQGNSAPDKSGLPSDRFSAERTGGSVSTLTIQRTQQEDSAVYLCASSFSTGWEYFGPGTRLLVL.

The chain has TRBV19 and TRBJ2-2, with a possible D match to TRBD1 (5 bases). Trimming pared 3 bases from V and 8 bases from J, leaving 13 bases between. The CDR3 length is 14 residues. Germline CDR1 LNHDA, CDR2 SQIVND (reference sequence). The CDR3 DNA sequence: TGTGCCAGTAGTATCGGACACTCGGAAGGGGAGCTGTTTTTT. This codes for CASSIGHSEGELFF. Using reference TRBV19 and TRBJ2-2 for the parts outside the CDR3, the full variable domain is DGGITQSPKYLFRKEGQNVTLSCEQNLNHDAMYWYRQDPGQGLRLIYYSQIVNDFQKGDIAEGYSVSREKKESFPLTVTSAQKNPTAFYLCASSIGHSEGELFFGEGSRLTVL.

This chain connects TRBV2 to TRBJ1-3, with no clear D. Germline-derived CDR1 and CDR2 are SNHLY and FYNNEI. V dropped 5 bases and J dropped 0 bases, with 5 bases sitting between them. CDR3 length: 13 amino acids. The CDR3, as DNA: TGTGCCAGCAGTCAGGACTCTGGAAACACCATATATTTT. Its translation: CASSQDSGNTIYF.

The chain couples TRBV7-3 to TRBJ2-1; 10 bases align to TRBD1. This CDR3 is 16 amino acids long. Losses at the gene ends were 5 bases for V and 4 bases for J; bases not matched to a gene: 8. Germline lookup yields CDR1 SGHTA and CDR2 FQGTGA. In DNA, the CDR3 is TGTGCCAGCAGCCGGGACAGGGGAGCCCAGTACAATGAGCAGTTCTTC. This gives the protein CASSRDRGAQYNEQFF.

The chain combines TRBV9 with TRBJ2-3; 7 nucleotides align to TRBD2. This CDR3 has 15 amino acids. V trimming: 4 bases; J trimming: 1 base; junction bases outside the gene matches: 6. Germline lookup yields CDR1 SGDLS and CDR2 YYNGEE. CDR3 loop: CASSPRGEGTDTQYF. The CDR3 DNA sequence: TGTGCCAGCAGCCCACGGGGGGAGGGCACAGATACGCAGTATTTT.

The chain uses TRBV6-1 and TRBJ1-2; 9 positions match TRBD1. The CDR3 covers 15 residues. Losses at the gene ends were 3 bases for V and 2 bases for J; bases not matched to a gene: 4. CDR1 is MNHNS and CDR2 is SASEGT in the germline V gene. The CDR3 loop reads CASSESDRGNYGYTF. In DNA, the CDR3 is TGTGCCAGCAGTGAGTCAGACAGGGGGAACTATGGCTACACCTTC.